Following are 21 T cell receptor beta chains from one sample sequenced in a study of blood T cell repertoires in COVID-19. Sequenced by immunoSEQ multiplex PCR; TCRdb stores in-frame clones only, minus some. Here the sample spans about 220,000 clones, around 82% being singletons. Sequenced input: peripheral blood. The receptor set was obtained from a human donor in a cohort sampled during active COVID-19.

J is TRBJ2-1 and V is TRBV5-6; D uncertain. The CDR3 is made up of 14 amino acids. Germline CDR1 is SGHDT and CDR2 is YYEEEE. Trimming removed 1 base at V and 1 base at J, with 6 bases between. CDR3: CASSLYESYNEQFF. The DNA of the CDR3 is TGTGCCAGCAGCTTGTACGAGTCCTACAATGAGCAGTTCTTC.

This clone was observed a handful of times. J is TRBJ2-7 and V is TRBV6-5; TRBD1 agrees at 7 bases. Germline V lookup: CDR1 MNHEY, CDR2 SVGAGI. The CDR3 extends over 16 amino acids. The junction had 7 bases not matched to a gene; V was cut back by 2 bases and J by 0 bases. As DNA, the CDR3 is TGTGCCAGCAGTTACGGGACAGCTCAACTCTCCTACGAGCAGTACTTC. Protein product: CASSYGTAQLSYEQYF.

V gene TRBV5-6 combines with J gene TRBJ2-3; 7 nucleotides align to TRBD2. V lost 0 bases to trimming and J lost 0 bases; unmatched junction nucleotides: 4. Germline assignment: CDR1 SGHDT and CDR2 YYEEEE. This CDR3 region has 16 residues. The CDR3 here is CASSLVGGTSTDTQYF. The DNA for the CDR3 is TGTGCCAGCAGCTTGGTGGGGGGGACTAGCACAGATACGCAGTATTTT. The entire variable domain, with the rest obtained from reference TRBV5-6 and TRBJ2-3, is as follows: DAGVTQSPTHLIKTRGQQVTLRCSPKSGHDTVSWYQQALGQGPQFIFQYYEEEERQRGNFPDRFSGHQFPNYSSELNVNALLLGDSALYLCASSLVGGTSTDTQYFGPGTRLTVL.

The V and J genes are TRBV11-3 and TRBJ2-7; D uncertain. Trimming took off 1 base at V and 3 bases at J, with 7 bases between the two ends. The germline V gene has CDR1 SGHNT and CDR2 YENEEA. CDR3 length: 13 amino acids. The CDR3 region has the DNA TGTGCCAGCAGCTTAGCCGTTAACTACGAGCAGTACTTC. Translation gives CASSLAVNYEQYF.

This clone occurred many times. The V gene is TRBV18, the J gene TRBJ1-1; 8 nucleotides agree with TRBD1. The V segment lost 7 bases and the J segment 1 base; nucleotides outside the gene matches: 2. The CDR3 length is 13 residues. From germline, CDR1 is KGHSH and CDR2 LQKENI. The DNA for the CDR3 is TGTGCCAGCTTCACAGGGGGGAACACTGAAGCTTTCTTT. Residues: CASFTGGNTEAFF.

The CDR3 sequence: CASRQSGAGEQYF. The CDR3 region has the DNA TGTGCCAGCAGACAATCAGGGGCGGGCGAGCAGTACTTC. The gene calls are TRBV7-2 and TRBJ2-7; D might be TRBD1 (6 bases). The germline CDR1 and CDR2 sequences are SGHTA and FQGNSA. There are 13 residues in the CDR3. The V gene lost 6 bases and the J gene lost 6 bases, with 15 bases spanning the gap.

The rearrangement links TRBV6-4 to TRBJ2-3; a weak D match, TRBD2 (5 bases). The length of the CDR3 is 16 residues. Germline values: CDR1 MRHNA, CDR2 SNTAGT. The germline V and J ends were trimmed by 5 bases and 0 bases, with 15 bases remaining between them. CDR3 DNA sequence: TGTGCCAGCAGTTTAAGTCCAGCGGAAAGCACAGATACGCAGTATTTT. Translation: CASSLSPAESTDTQYF.

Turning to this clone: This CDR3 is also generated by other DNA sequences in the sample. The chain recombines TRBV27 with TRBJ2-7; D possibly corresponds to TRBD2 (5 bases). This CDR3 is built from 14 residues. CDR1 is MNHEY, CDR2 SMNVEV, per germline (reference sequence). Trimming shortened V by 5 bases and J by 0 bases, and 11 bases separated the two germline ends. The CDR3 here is CASSPNRDSYEQYF. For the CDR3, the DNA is TGTGCCAGCAGTCCAAACCGGGACTCCTACGAGCAGTACTTC.

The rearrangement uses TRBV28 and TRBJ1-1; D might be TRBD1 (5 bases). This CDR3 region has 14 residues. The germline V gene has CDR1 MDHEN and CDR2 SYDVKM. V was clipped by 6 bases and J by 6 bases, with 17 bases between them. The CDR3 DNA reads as TGTGCCAGCAGCCGTGTTTTCGACAGTTCTGAAGCTTTCTTT. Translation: CASSRVFDSSEAFF.

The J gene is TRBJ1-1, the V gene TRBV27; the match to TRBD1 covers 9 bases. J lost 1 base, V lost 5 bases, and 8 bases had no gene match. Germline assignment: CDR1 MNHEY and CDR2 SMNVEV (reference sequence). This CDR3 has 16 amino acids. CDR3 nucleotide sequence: TGTGCCAGCAGTATCACGGACAGGGGAGGGAACACTGAAGCTTTCTTT. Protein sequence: CASSITDRGGNTEAFF.

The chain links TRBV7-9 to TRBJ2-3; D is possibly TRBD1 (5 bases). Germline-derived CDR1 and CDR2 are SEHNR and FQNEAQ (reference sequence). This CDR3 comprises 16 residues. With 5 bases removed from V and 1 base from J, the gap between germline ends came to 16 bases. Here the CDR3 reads CASSPRGRARTDTQYF. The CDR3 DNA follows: TGTGCCAGCAGCCCAAGGGGCAGAGCGCGCACAGATACGCAGTATTTT. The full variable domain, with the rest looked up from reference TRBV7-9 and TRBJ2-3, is DTGVSQNPRHKITKRGQNVTFRCDPISEHNRLYWYRQTLGQGPEFLTYFQNEAQLEKSRLLSDRFSAERPKGSFSTLEIQRTEQGDSAMYLCASSPRGRARTDTQYFGPGTRLTVL.

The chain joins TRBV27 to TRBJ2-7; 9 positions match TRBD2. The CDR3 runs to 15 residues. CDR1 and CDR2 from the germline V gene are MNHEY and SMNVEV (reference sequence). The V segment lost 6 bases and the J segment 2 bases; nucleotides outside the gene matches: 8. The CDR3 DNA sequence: TGTGCCAGCAGAGCCGGGGTAGCGGGGGCCTACGAGCAGTACTTC. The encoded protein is CASRAGVAGAYEQYF.

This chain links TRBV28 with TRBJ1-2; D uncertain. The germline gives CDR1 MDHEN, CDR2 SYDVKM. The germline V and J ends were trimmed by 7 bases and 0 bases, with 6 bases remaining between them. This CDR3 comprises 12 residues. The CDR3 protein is CASKLTNYGYTF. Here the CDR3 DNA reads TGTGCCAGCAAGCTAACTAACTATGGCTACACCTTC.

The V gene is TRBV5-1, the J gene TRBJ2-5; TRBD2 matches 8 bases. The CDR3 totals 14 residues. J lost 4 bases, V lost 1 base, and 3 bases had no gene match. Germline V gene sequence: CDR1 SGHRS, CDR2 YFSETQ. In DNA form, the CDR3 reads TGCGCCAGCAGCTTGTCGGGGGGGCCAGAGACCCAGTACTTC. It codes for CASSLSGGPETQYF. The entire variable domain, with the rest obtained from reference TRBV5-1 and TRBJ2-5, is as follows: KAGVTQTPRYLIKTRGQQVTLSCSPISGHRSVSWYQQTPGQGLQFLFEYFSETQRNKGNFPGRFSGRQFSNSRSEMNVSTLELGDSALYLCASSLSGGPETQYFGPGTRLLVL.

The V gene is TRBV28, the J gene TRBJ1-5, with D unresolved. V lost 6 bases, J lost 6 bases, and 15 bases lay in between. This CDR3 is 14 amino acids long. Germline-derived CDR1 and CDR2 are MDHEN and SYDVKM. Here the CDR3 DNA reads TGTGCCAGCAGCTTACGTCAGGCGCGTCAGCCCCAGCATTTT. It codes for CASSLRQARQPQHF.

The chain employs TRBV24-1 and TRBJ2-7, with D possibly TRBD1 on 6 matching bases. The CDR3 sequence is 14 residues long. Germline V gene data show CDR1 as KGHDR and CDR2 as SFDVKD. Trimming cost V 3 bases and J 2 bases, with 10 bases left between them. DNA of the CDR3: TGTGCCACCAGTGATACAGGGTTTGCCTACGAGCAGTACTTC. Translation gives CATSDTGFAYEQYF.

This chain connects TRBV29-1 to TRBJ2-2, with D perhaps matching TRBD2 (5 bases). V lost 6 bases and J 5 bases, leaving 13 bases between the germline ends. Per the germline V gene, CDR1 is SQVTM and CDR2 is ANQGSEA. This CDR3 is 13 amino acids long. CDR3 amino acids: CSVGIIGTGELFF. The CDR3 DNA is TGCAGCGTCGGGATTATAGGTACCGGGGAGCTGTTTTTT.

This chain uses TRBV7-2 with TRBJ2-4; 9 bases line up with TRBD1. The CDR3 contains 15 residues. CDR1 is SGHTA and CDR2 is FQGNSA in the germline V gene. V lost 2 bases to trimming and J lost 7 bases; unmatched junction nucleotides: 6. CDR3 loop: CASSLWGTGRNIQYF. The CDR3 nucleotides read TGTGCCAGCAGCTTATGGGGGACAGGGAGGAACATTCAGTACTTC.

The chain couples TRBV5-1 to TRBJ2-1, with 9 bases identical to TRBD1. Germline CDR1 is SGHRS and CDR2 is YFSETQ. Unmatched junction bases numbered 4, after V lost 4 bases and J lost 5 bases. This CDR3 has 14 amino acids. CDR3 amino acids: CASSPGQGNNEQFF. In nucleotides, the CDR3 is TGCGCCAGCAGCCCGGGACAGGGCAACAATGAGCAGTTCTTC.

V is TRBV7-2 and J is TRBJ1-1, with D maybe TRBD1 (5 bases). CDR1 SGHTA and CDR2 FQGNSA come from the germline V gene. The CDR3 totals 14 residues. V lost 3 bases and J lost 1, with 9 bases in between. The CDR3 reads CASSFRQPNTEAFF. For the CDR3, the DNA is TGTGCCAGCAGCTTCCGACAGCCGAACACTGAAGCTTTCTTT.

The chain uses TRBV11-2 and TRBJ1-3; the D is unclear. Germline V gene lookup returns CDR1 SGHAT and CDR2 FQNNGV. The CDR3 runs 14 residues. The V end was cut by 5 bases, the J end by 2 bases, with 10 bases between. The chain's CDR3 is CASSLYGAGNTIYF. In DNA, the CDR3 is TGTGCCAGCAGCCTCTACGGGGCTGGAAACACCATATATTTT.